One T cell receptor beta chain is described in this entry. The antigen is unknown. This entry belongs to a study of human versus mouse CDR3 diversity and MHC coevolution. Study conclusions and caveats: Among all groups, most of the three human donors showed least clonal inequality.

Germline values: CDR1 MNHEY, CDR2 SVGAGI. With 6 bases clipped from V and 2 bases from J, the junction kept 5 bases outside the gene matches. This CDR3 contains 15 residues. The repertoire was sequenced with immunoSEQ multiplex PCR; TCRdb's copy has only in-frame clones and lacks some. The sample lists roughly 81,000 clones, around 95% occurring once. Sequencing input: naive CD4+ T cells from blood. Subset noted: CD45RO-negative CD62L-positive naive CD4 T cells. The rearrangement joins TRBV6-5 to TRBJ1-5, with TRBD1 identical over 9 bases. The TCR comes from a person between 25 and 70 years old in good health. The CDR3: CASSSRTGGNQPQHF. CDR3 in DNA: TGTGCCAGCAGCTCGCGGACAGGGGGCAATCAGCCCCAGCATTTT.